The 28 T cell receptor beta chains listed next were all sequenced from one sample in a study of shared clonotypes between healthy human individuals. Clones were read by immunoSEQ multiplex PCR, and TCRdb kept only the in-frame ones, dropping some. Here the sample spans about 730,000 clones, 55% to 75% being singletons. Sample: memory CD4+ T cells sorted from blood. Regarding subset: CD45RA-negative fraction. The receptors originated from a woman aged 25 to 39 in good health.

V usage is TRBV4-1 and J usage is TRBJ2-1, with D perhaps matching TRBD1 (6 bases). The V end was cut by 2 bases, the J end by 7 bases, with 18 bases between. CDR1 is MGHRA, CDR2 YSYEKL, per germline. This CDR3 region has 16 residues. The chain's CDR3 is CASSQLSLVRGNEQFF. DNA for the CDR3: TGCGCCAGCAGCCAATTATCTTTGGTGAGGGGGAATGAGCAGTTCTTC.

This clone was seen a few times. The rearrangement joins TRBV29-1 to TRBJ1-1, with 8 nucleotides matching TRBD1. J lost 6 bases, V lost 4 bases, and 7 bases had no gene match. The CDR3 sequence is 13 residues long. Germline V gives CDR1 SQVTM, CDR2 ANQGSEA. The CDR3: CSVVGTGNAEAFF. CDR3 sequence (DNA): TGCAGCGTTGTTGGGACAGGTAACGCTGAAGCTTTCTTT.

The gene calls are TRBV9 and TRBJ1-4, with 8 bases identical to TRBD1. The CDR3 has 15 residues. With 0 bases clipped from V and 7 bases from J, the junction kept 5 bases outside the gene matches. Germline CDR1 is SGDLS and CDR2 is YYNGEE. The CDR3 region is CASSVGTGSAEKLFF. The CDR3 coding sequence is TGTGCCAGCAGCGTAGGGACAGGGTCGGCTGAAAAACTGTTTTTT.

Details on this clone: An end of the junction does not agree with germline; a read error may underlie this. The V call is TRBV6-1, the J call TRBJ2-7; D uncertain. Germline V gene lookup returns CDR1 MNHNS and CDR2 SASEGT. The CDR3 is 8 amino acids. CDR3 in DNA: TGTGCCAGCAGTCCAGGTGATTTC. Amino acid sequence: CASSPGDF.

This chain links TRBV28 with TRBJ2-7, with unresolved D. Deletions cut 1 base from V and 2 bases from J, with 6 bases between. The CDR3 is 13 residues long. CDR1 and CDR2 (germline): MDHEN, SYDVKM. The CDR3 here is CASSLFRTYEQYF. The CDR3 nucleotides are TGTGCCAGCAGTTTATTTAGGACCTACGAGCAGTACTTC.

Regarding this clone: This specimen includes other DNA sequences encoding the same CDR3. The chain couples TRBV5-1 to TRBJ2-1; no clear D. Trimming removed 0 bases from V and 6 bases from J, with 10 bases in between. Germline assignment: CDR1 SGHRS and CDR2 YFSETQ. CDR3 size: 14 residues. CDR3 loop: CASSLVLAGNEQFF. The CDR3 DNA is TGCGCCAGCAGCTTGGTGTTGGCCGGCAATGAGCAGTTCTTC.

This rearrangement joins TRBV28 to TRBJ2-1; TRBD1 aligns across 9 bases. V gave up 2 bases and J gave up 5 bases; unmatched junction bases: 7. Looked up from germline, CDR1 is MDHEN and CDR2 is SYDVKM. The CDR3 has 16 residues. The CDR3 loop reads CASSLGYRGRNNEQFF. The CDR3 DNA follows: TGTGCCAGCAGTTTAGGTTACAGGGGGCGTAACAATGAGCAGTTCTTC.

This chain joins TRBV9 and TRBJ2-7; 11 nucleotides agree with TRBD2. V lost 1 base, J lost 2 bases, and 5 bases stayed unmatched. Germline CDR1 is SGDLS and CDR2 is YYNGEE. The CDR3 sequence is 16 residues long. The CDR3 DNA sequence: TGTGCCAGCAGCGTATCCCTAGCGGGAGGCGCCTACGAGCAGTACTTC. Residues: CASSVSLAGGAYEQYF.

There are a few counts of this clone. The chain joins TRBV28 to TRBJ1-1; maybe TRBD1 (6 bases). Germline-derived CDR1 and CDR2 are MDHEN and SYDVKM. The V gene lost 9 bases and the J gene lost 3 bases, with 14 bases spanning the gap. The CDR3 extends over 13 amino acids. This CDR3 reads CASSDRRYTEAFF. CDR3 nucleotides: TGTGCCAGTAGCGACAGGCGATACACTGAAGCTTTCTTT.

The gene calls are TRBV30 and TRBJ1-5; D gene unclear. Trimming took off 1 base at V and 8 bases at J, with 12 bases between the two ends. CDR3 size: 13 residues. The germline V gene encodes CDR1 GTSNPN and CDR2 SVGIG (reference sequence). The CDR3 is CAWSEGLGEPQHF. Written as DNA, the CDR3 is TGTGCCTGGAGTGAGGGCCTCGGGGAGCCCCAGCATTTT.

V gene TRBV7-7 combines with J gene TRBJ2-1; 7 bases fit TRBD2. The CDR3 consists of 13 residues. Germline assignment: CDR1 SSHAT and CDR2 FNYEAQ (reference sequence). Losses at the gene ends were 8 bases for V and 5 bases for J; bases not matched to a gene: 6. The CDR3 bases are TGTGCCAGCTCCCCTAGCGGACACAATGAGCAGTTCTTC. Encoded protein: CASSPSGHNEQFF.

Only a few counts were recorded for this clone. The CDR3 DNA sequence: TGTGCCAGCAGCTTTAGCCTAGCGGGAGGCGAGCAGTACTTC. Its protein product is CASSFSLAGGEQYF. The chain carries TRBV11-2 and TRBJ2-7, with 11 bases that match TRBD2. V shed 3 bases, J shed 6 bases, and the junction held 4 bases outside the gene matches. Germline CDR1 and CDR2: SGHAT and FQNNGV. The CDR3 is made up of 14 amino acids.

This clone has a handful of counts. This sequence joins TRBV29-1 and TRBJ1-2; 8 nucleotides agree with TRBD1. The CDR3 is 12 residues long. CDR1 is SQVTM and CDR2 is ANQGSEA in the germline V gene. V shed 7 bases, J shed 8 bases, and the junction held 9 bases outside the gene matches. The DNA of the CDR3 is TGCAGCGGGGGACAGGACGTTAGGGGCTACACCTTC. This translates into CSGGQDVRGYTF.

This clone is a singleton in its sample. The rearrangement uses TRBV11-2 and TRBJ2-7; maybe TRBD1 (5 bases). The CDR3 covers 13 residues. CDR1 and CDR2 (germline): SGHAT, FQNNGV. Between the trimmed V and J ends, which lost 5 bases and 4 bases, there was a span of 12 bases. This CDR3 is CASSPQTDYEQYF. The CDR3 region has the DNA TGTGCCAGCAGCCCTCAGACAGATTACGAGCAGTACTTC.

Worth noting for this clone: This sample also contains other DNA sequences that code for the same CDR3. This rearrangement joins TRBV5-1 to TRBJ2-1; 7 bases map to TRBD2. This CDR3 comprises 15 residues. The V and J ends lost 1 base and 7 bases, in that order; junction bases with no gene match: 8. Germline-derived CDR1 and CDR2 are SGHRS and YFSETQ. The CDR3 sequence is CASSLSSGGYNEQFF. The CDR3 nucleotides read TGCGCCAGCAGCTTGTCATCGGGAGGTTATAATGAGCAGTTCTTC.

This sequence joins TRBV18 and TRBJ2-7, with D uncertain. The germline V and J ends were trimmed by 3 bases and 4 bases, with 13 bases remaining between them. The length of the CDR3 is 14 residues. Germline V lookup: CDR1 KGHSH, CDR2 LQKENI. CDR3 in amino acids: CASSPAQIGYEQYF. CDR3 coding DNA: TGTGCCAGCTCACCGGCGCAAATTGGGTACGAGCAGTACTTC.

The chain links TRBV28 to TRBJ2-7, with TRBD1 matching over 11 bases. This CDR3 spans 15 amino acids. V gave up 4 bases and J gave up 2 bases; unmatched junction bases: 4. CDR1 and CDR2 from the germline V gene are MDHEN and SYDVKM. CDR3 nucleotides: TGTGCCAGCAGTTCGACGGGACAGGGGGCCTACGAGCAGTACTTC. Translated, it gives CASSSTGQGAYEQYF. Variable domain in full (rest from reference TRBV28 and TRBJ2-7): DVKVTQSSRYLVKRTGEKVFLECVQDMDHENMFWYRQDPGLGLRLIYFSYDVKMKEKGDIPEGYSVSREKKERFSLILESASTNQTSMYLCASSSTGQGAYEQYFGPGTRLTVT.

This clone was observed a handful of times. The chain employs TRBV4-2 and TRBJ2-3, with 10 bases aligning to TRBD2. Trimming removed 4 bases from V and 1 base from J; junction bases left unmatched: 5. Germline CDR1 and CDR2: LGHNA and YNFKEQ. This CDR3 comprises 16 residues. The chain's CDR3 is CASSPGGTSGTDTQYF. In nucleotides, the CDR3 is TGTGCCAGCAGCCCAGGCGGGACTAGCGGCACAGATACGCAGTATTTT.

The chain combines TRBV28 with TRBJ1-5; 8 bases are shared with TRBD1. Germline V lookup: CDR1 MDHEN, CDR2 SYDVKM. V was clipped by 1 base and J by 7 bases; unmatched bases: 9. This CDR3 has 16 residues. The CDR3 sequence is CASSLLGQGAHQPQHF. CDR3 sequence (DNA): TGTGCCAGCAGTTTATTAGGCCAGGGGGCTCACCAGCCCCAGCATTTT.

A single count supports this clone. The rearrangement links TRBV4-1 to TRBJ1-1; 7 nucleotides match TRBD1. Trimming cost V 4 bases and J 5 bases; bases outside gene matches: 10. The CDR3 is 15 amino acids. Per the germline V gene, CDR1 is MGHRA and CDR2 is YSYEKL. CDR3 in amino acids: CASSRSDRVGTEAFF. As DNA, the CDR3 is TGCGCCAGCAGCCGTAGTGACAGGGTTGGAACTGAAGCTTTCTTT.

V usage is TRBV5-1 and J usage is TRBJ2-1; 11 bases are a match to TRBD2. CDR3 length: 17 amino acids. Germline-derived CDR1 and CDR2 are SGHRS and YFSETQ. J lost 3 bases, V lost 2 bases, and 7 bases had no gene match. DNA of the CDR3: TGCGCCAGCAGCTTTACTAGCGGGAGATCGAGCTACAATGAGCAGTTCTTC. It encodes CASSFTSGRSSYNEQFF.

The chain combines TRBV11-2 with TRBJ1-1, with a weak D call TRBD1 (5 bases). V lost 3 bases and J 5 bases, leaving 10 bases between the germline ends. The CDR3 loop spans 13 amino acids. In germline, CDR1 is SGHAT, CDR2 FQNNGV. CDR3 in amino acids: CASSFFEGTEAFF. In nucleotides, the CDR3 is TGTGCCAGCAGCTTTTTCGAGGGGACTGAAGCTTTCTTT.

This clone has at least ten counts. The chain recombines TRBV7-9 with TRBJ1-2; 7 bases line up with TRBD1. Trimming removed 10 bases from V and 4 bases from J; junction bases left unmatched: 9. Germline V gene sequence: CDR1 SEHNR, CDR2 FQNEAQ (reference sequence). The CDR3 length is 13 residues. CDR3 sequence: CAILVTGTYGYTF. The CDR3 DNA reads as TGTGCCATTCTCGTGACAGGGACCTATGGCTACACCTTC.

The chain combines TRBV15 with TRBJ1-3, with D possibly being TRBD1 (6 bases). The ends were cut back, 1 base at V and 0 bases at J, with 10 bases in the middle. Germline loops: CDR1 LNHNV, CDR2 YYDKDF (reference sequence). This CDR3 has 16 residues. The CDR3 region is CATSRGTARSGNTIYF. DNA for the CDR3: TGTGCCACCAGCAGAGGGACAGCGCGCTCTGGAAACACCATATATTTT.

CDR3 DNA sequence: TGTGCCAGCTCACCACGACGGGCCGGGTCCAATGAGCAGTTCTTC. Amino acid sequence: CASSPRRAGSNEQFF. The gene calls are TRBV18 and TRBJ2-1; D ambiguous. The ends were cut back, 1 base at V and 6 bases at J, with 13 bases in the middle. Germline-derived CDR1 and CDR2 are KGHSH and LQKENI. This CDR3 comprises 15 residues.

This clone was observed a few times. The rearrangement joins TRBV15 to TRBJ2-7; a possible D gene is TRBD2 (5 bases). The CDR3 contains 16 residues. Germline CDR1 LNHNV, CDR2 YYDKDF (reference sequence). Trimming cost V 0 bases and J 2 bases, with 14 bases left between them. In DNA, the CDR3 is TGTGCCACCAGCAGAGAATATGGTGGGAGCGCCTACGAGCAGTACTTC. It specifies CATSREYGGSAYEQYF.

The chain combines TRBV30 with TRBJ2-7; D remains ambiguous. The CDR3 is made up of 18 amino acids. The germline V gene encodes CDR1 GTSNPN and CDR2 SVGIG (reference sequence). The V end was cut by 2 bases, the J end by 0 bases, with 23 bases between. The CDR3 region is CAWSTKVIPNFHSYEQYF. Written as DNA, the CDR3 is TGTGCCTGGAGTACCAAAGTAATACCGAACTTTCACTCCTACGAGCAGTACTTC.

The chain links TRBV5-4 to TRBJ2-4; D might be TRBD1 (6 bases). The CDR3 has 19 amino acids. The germline V and J ends were trimmed by 5 bases and 0 bases, with 24 bases remaining between them. The germline V gene has CDR1 SGHNT and CDR2 YYREEE (reference sequence). The CDR3 DNA follows: TGTGCCAGCAGACATTCGGCAGGGGCGCCTGACCTAGCCAAAAACATTCAGTACTTC. It is translated as CASRHSAGAPDLAKNIQYF.